Below are 19 T cell receptor beta chains sequenced from a single sample in a study of T-cell reconstitution after alpha-beta-depleted transplantation in children. TCRbeta library preparation incorporated unique molecular identifiers. TCRdb redid the calling of the PCR reads with MiXCR, one entry per CDR3 protein. The data hold 490,000 or so distinct CDR3 sequences, with under 15% observed a single time. The specimen comprised PBMCs from the stem cell graft donor, sampled from the stem cell graft. The origin of the receptors is a human donor who donated a stem cell graft to a child with combined immunodeficiency.

The rearrangement joins TRBV7-7 to TRBJ2-1, with TRBD2 as a possible D gene (6 bases). With 1 base removed from V and 6 bases from J, the gap between germline ends came to 13 bases. Germline loops: CDR1 SSHAT, CDR2 FNYEAQ (reference sequence). The CDR3 covers 15 residues. The CDR3 sequence: CASSLDGGAFNEQFF. The CDR3 DNA reads as TGTGCCAGCAGCTTAGACGGCGGGGCCTTCAATGAGCAGTTCTTC. Looking up the rest from reference TRBV7-7 and TRBJ2-1 gives the full variable domain: GAGVSQSPRYKVTKRGQDVTLRCDPISSHATLYWYQQALGQGPEFLTYFNYEAQPDKSGLPSDRFSAERPEGSISTLTIQRTEQRDSAMYRCASSLDGGAFNEQFFGPGTRLTVL.

This chain connects TRBV2 to TRBJ2-2; D possibly matches TRBD1 or TRBD2 (6 bases each). Germline CDR1 reads SNHLY; CDR2 reads FYNNEI. V was cut by 6 bases and J by 4 bases, with 15 bases left in between. The CDR3 runs 15 residues. The CDR3 sequence is CASRDGGPTTGELFF. The CDR3 DNA is TGTGCCAGCAGGGATGGGGGGCCGACCACCGGGGAGCTGTTTTTT.

The V and J genes are TRBV6-5 and TRBJ2-2; 10 bases are a match to TRBD1. The CDR3 extends over 17 amino acids. Germline-derived CDR1 and CDR2 are MNHEY and SVGAGI. The trim removed 0 bases at V and 5 bases at J, leaving 6 bases unmatched. CDR3: CASSYSRDRGRTGELFF. Here the CDR3 DNA reads TGTGCCAGCAGTTACTCCCGGGACAGGGGACGGACCGGGGAGCTGTTTTTT.

There are many counts of this clonotype. This rearrangement joins TRBV20-1 to TRBJ2-1; 9 bases line up with TRBD2. V gave up 1 base and J gave up 7 bases; unmatched junction bases: 8. CDR1 and CDR2 from the germline V gene are DFQATT and SNEGSKA (reference sequence). The CDR3 is made up of 15 amino acids. CDR3 sequence: CSARVPLAGRNEQFF. CDR3 sequence (DNA): TGCAGTGCTAGAGTACCACTAGCGGGCCGAAATGAGCAGTTCTTC.

In its sample, this clonotype was seen many times. The chain has TRBV7-8 and TRBJ2-7; 9 bases line up with TRBD1. CDR3 size: 13 residues. Germline lookup yields CDR1 SGHVS and CDR2 FQNEAQ. V lost 1 base to trimming and J lost 6 bases; unmatched junction nucleotides: 1. DNA of the CDR3: TGTGCCAGCAGCTTAGAGACAGGGGGCGAGCAGTACTTC. Translated, it gives CASSLETGGEQYF.

This clonotype was detected a few times. The chain is built from TRBV10-3 and TRBJ2-6, with TRBD1 matching 8 bases. Germline V gene lookup returns CDR1 ENHRY and CDR2 SYGVKD. This CDR3 has 21 residues. V lost 3 bases, J lost 1 base, and 17 bases stayed unmatched. In nucleotides, the CDR3 is TGTGCCATCAGTGACCCCTCGTTCCGGGACAGGTCCTTTTCTGGGGCCAACGTCCTGACTTTC. Its protein is CAISDPSFRDRSFSGANVLTF.

This clonotype was seen ten or more times. The junction departs from germline at one end; a sequencing error may be responsible. The chain links TRBV5-1 to TRBJ2-7; D is unresolved. This CDR3 contains 14 residues. Per the germline V gene, CDR1 is SGHRS and CDR2 is YFSETQ. The CDR3 DNA reads TGTGCCAGCAGTTTAGTGGCAGGAACCTACGAGCAGTACTTC. Residues: CASSLVAGTYEQYF.

The rearrangement links TRBV14 to TRBJ2-1, with D tentatively TRBD1 or TRBD2 (5 bases each). Germline CDR1 and CDR2: SGHDN and FVKESK. The CDR3 contains 13 residues. V lost 4 bases and J 14 bases, leaving 18 bases between the germline ends. The CDR3: CASSPLRRDAKFF. The DNA for the CDR3 is TGTGCCAGCAGCCCCCTCAGACGGGACGCGAAGTTCTTC. The whole variable domain, filled in from reference TRBV14 and TRBJ2-1, reads EAGVTQFPSHSVIEKGQTVTLRCDPISGHDNLYWYRRVMGKEIKFLLHFVKESKQDESGMPNNRFLAERTGGTYSTLKVQPAELEDSGVYFCASSPLRRDAKFFGPGTRLTVL.

There are a few counts of this clonotype. The chain uses TRBV28 and TRBJ2-4; D is perhaps TRBD1 or TRBD2 (6 bases each). The CDR3 consists of 16 residues. Germline V CDR1 and CDR2: MDHEN, SYDVKM. V was trimmed by 4 bases and J by 0 bases, leaving 13 bases between them. The DNA of the CDR3 is TGTGCCAGCAGTTCCCCGGGGGCCCTAGCCAAAAACATTCAGTACTTC. Its protein is CASSSPGALAKNIQYF.

The chain combines TRBV7-2 with TRBJ1-2; tentatively, D is TRBD1 (5 bases). Between the trimmed V and J ends, which lost 0 bases and 6 bases, there was a span of 20 bases. The CDR3 totals 17 residues. Germline lookup yields CDR1 SGHTA and CDR2 FQGNSA. CDR3 DNA sequence: TGTGCCAGCAGCTTAGCGCCCTGGACAACGGGGCCACATGGCTACACCTTC. Its protein product is CASSLAPWTTGPHGYTF.

This clonotype showed up many times. V is TRBV19 and J is TRBJ2-7; weak D call: TRBD1 (6 bases). Trimming removed 6 bases at V and 3 bases at J, with 15 bases between. Germline-derived CDR1 and CDR2 are LNHDA and SQIVND (reference sequence). The CDR3 runs to 14 residues. CDR3 protein: CASSEQGADYEQYF. Written as DNA, the CDR3 is TGTGCCAGTAGCGAACAGGGTGCTGACTACGAGCAGTACTTC.

In this sample, this clonotype turned up many times. This rearrangement joins TRBV25-1 to TRBJ2-5, with no clear D. In germline, CDR1 is MGHDK, CDR2 SYGVNS. V lost 3 bases to trimming and J lost 5 bases, with 4 bases between them. The CDR3 sequence is 11 residues long. CDR3 region: CASSDWETQYF. Written as DNA, the CDR3 is TGTGCCAGCAGTGATTGGGAGACCCAGTACTTC.

The chain combines TRBV30 with TRBJ1-4; D gene unclear. Germline-derived CDR1 and CDR2 are GTSNPN and SVGIG (reference sequence). Trimming pared 5 bases from V and 4 bases from J, leaving 11 bases between. This CDR3 has 13 amino acids. CDR3 nucleotide sequence: TGTGCCTGGGCGAGTGATTTTAATGAAAAACTGTTTTTT. It yields the protein CAWASDFNEKLFF.

The chain joins TRBV7-2 to TRBJ2-2; 7 bases align to TRBD1. V dropped 5 bases and J dropped 1; count of bases not matched to a gene: 7. CDR1 is SGHTA, CDR2 FQGNSA, per germline. The CDR3 runs to 16 residues. The CDR3 spells CASSRATGLNTGELFF. CDR3 DNA: TGTGCCAGCAGCCGAGCGACAGGGTTGAACACCGGGGAGCTGTTTTTT.

Many counts were recorded for this clonotype. The chain recombines TRBV10-3 with TRBJ2-1, with 9 positions matching TRBD2. Germline V CDR1 and CDR2: ENHRY, SYGVKD. CDR3 length: 15 residues. Trimming cost V 7 bases and J 12 bases; bases outside gene matches: 16. The CDR3 sequence: CAIIRPGLASKWQFF. The CDR3 DNA reads as TGTGCCATCATCCGACCGGGACTAGCATCGAAATGGCAGTTCTTC.

This clonotype was detected many times. This chain connects TRBV12-3 or TRBV12-4 to TRBJ2-6; D gene ambiguous. Trimming removed 2 bases from V and 0 bases from J, with 5 bases in between. CDR3 length: 15 amino acids. The CDR3 region has the DNA TGTGCCAGCAGTTTAAGAGGCTCTGGGGCCAACGTCCTGACTTTC. This encodes CASSLRGSGANVLTF.

This clonotype was picked up many times. The V and J genes are TRBV12-3 or TRBV12-4 and TRBJ1-5; D perhaps matches TRBD1 (5 bases). This CDR3 contains 14 residues. The germline V and J ends were trimmed by 6 bases and 5 bases, with 14 bases remaining between them. CDR3 DNA sequence: TGTGCCAGCAGCCCAGCAGGGTCTTATCAGCCCCAGCATTTT. This encodes CASSPAGSYQPQHF.

A word on this clonotype: Since no conserved phenylalanine or tryptophan closes the CDR3, a read error is the likely cause. V usage is TRBV20-1 and J usage is TRBJ2-3; 10 nucleotides match TRBD2. The CDR3 runs 15 residues. Germline assignment: CDR1 DFQATT and CDR2 SNEGSKA (reference sequence). V shed 0 bases, J shed 7 bases, and the junction held 7 bases outside the gene matches. The CDR3 loop is CSARDLAGVSNTQYL. CDR3 coding DNA: TGCAGTGCTAGAGATCTAGCGGGAGTTTCGAATACGCAGTATTTA.

The V gene is TRBV12-3 or TRBV12-4, the J gene TRBJ2-7; TRBD1 might be the D (6 bases). The CDR3 is made up of 11 amino acids. V was trimmed by 4 bases and J by 10 bases, leaving 11 bases between them. The CDR3 loop reads CASSSGTRQYF. The CDR3 DNA reads TGTGCCAGCAGTTCCGGGACAAGACAGTACTTC.